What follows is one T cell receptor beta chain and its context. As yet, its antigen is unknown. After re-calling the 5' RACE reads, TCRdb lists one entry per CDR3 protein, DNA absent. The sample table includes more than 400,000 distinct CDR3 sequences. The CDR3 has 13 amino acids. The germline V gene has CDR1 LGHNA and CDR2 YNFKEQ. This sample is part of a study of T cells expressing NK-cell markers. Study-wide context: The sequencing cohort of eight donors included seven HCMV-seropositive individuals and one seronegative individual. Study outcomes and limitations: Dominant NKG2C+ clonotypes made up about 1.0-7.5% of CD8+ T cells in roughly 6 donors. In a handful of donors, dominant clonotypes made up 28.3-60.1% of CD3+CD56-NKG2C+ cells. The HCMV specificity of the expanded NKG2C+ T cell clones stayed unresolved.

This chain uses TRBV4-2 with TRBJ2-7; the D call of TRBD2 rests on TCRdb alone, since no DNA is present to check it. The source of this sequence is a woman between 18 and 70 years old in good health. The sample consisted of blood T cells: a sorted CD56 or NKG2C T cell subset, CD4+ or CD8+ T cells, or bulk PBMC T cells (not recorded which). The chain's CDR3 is CASSQDAGYEQYF.